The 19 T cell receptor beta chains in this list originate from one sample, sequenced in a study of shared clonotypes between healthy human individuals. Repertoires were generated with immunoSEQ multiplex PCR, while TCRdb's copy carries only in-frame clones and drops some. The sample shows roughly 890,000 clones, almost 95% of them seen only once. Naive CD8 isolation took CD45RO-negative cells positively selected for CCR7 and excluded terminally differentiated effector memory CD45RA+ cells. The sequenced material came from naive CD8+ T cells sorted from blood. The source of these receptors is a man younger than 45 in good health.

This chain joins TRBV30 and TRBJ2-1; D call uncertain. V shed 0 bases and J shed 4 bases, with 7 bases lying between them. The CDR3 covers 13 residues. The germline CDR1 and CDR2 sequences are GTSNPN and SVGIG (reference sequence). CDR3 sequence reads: CAWSVLLYNEQFF. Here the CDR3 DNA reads TGTGCCTGGAGTGTACTACTATACAATGAGCAGTTCTTC.

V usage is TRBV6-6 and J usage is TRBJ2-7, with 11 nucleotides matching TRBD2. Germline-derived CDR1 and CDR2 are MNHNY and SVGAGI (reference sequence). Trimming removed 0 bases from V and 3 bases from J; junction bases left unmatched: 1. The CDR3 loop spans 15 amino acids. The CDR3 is CASSYSLAGDYEQYF. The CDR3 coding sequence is TGTGCCAGCAGTTACTCACTAGCGGGAGACTACGAGCAGTACTTC.

Here the CDR3 reads CASSIAGTDTQYF. The CDR3 DNA follows: TGTGCCAGTAGTATAGCAGGTACAGATACGCAGTATTTT. The chain joins TRBV19 to TRBJ2-3; unclear D gene. This CDR3 is built from 13 residues. Germline CDR1 LNHDA, CDR2 SQIVND (reference sequence). V was pared by 1 base and J by 3 bases, with 5 bases between.

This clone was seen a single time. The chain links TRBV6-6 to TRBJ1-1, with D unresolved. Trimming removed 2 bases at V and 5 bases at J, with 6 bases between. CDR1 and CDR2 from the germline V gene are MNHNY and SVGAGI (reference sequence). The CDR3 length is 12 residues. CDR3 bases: TGTGCCAGCAGTTACATCGAGACTGAAGCTTTCTTT. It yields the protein CASSYIETEAFF.

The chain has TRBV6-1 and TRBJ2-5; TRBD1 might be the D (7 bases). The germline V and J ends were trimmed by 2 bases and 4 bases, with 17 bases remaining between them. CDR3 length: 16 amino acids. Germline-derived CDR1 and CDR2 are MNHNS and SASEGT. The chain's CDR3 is CASSEFGGRGAETQYF. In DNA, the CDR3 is TGTGCCAGCAGTGAATTTGGGGGCAGGGGGGCAGAGACCCAGTACTTC.

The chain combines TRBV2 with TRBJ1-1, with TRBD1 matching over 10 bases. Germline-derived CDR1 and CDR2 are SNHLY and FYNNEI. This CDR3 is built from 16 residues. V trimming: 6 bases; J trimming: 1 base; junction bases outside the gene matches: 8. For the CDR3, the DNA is TGTGCCAGCAGCTCCTTAGGGGACAGGGGGAACACTGAAGCTTTCTTT. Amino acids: CASSSLGDRGNTEAFF. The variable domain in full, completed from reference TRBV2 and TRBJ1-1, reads EPEVTQTPSHQVTQMGQEVILRCVPISNHLYFYWYRQILGQKVEFLVSFYNNEISEKSEIFDDQFSVERPDGSNFTLKIRSTKLEDSAMYFCASSSLGDRGNTEAFFGQGTRLTVV.

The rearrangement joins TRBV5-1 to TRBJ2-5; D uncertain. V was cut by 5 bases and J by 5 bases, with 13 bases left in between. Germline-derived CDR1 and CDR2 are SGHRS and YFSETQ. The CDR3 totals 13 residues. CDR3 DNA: TGCGCCAGCAGATGGCAAGGTGGGGAGACCCAGTACTTC. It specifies CASRWQGGETQYF.

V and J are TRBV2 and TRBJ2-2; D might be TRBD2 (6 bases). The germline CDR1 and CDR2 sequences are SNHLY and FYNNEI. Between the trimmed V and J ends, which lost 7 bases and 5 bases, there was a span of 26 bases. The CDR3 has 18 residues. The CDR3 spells CASIIGVIGGEETGELFF. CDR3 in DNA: TGTGCCAGCATCATCGGCGTTATAGGAGGGGAAGAGACCGGGGAGCTGTTTTTT.

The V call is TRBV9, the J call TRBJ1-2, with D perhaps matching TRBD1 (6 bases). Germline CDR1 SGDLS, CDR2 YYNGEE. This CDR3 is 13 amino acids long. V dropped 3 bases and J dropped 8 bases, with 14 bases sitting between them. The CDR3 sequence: CASSGFRGHGYTF. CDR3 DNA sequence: TGTGCCAGCAGCGGTTTCAGGGGCCACGGCTACACCTTC.

The CDR3 nucleotides read TGTGCCAGCAGCTTATTACTGGCGGGGGCCTACGAGCAGTACTTC. Translated: CASSLLLAGAYEQYF. The J gene is TRBJ2-7, the V gene TRBV7-2, with 7 bases aligning to TRBD2. The CDR3 covers 15 residues. Germline CDR1 reads SGHTA; CDR2 reads FQGNSA. V was pared by 2 bases and J by 2 bases, with 6 bases of the junction left unmatched.

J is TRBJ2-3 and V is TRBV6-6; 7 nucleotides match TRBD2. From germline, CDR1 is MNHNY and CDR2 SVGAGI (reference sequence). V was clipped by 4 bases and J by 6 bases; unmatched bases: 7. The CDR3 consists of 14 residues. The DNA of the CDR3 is TGTGCCAGCAGTTTTCGGGAGGTCGCGGATACGCAGTATTTT. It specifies CASSFREVADTQYF.

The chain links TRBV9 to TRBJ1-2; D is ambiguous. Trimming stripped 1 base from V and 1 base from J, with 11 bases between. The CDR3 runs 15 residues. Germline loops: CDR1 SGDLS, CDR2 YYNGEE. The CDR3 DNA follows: TGTGCCAGCAGCGTAACCGAGGCAGATAACTATGGCTACACCTTC. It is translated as CASSVTEADNYGYTF.

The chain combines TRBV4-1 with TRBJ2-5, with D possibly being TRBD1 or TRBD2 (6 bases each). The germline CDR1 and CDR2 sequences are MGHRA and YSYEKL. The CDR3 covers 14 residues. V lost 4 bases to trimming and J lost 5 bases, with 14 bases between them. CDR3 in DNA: TGCGCCAGCAGCCGCGAGGGGGGAGCTGAGACCCAGTACTTC. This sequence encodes CASSREGGAETQYF.

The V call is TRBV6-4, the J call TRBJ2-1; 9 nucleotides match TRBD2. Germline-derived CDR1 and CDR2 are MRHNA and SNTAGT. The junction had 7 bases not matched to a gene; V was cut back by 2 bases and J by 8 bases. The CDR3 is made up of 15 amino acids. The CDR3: CASSDTYSGSYEQFF. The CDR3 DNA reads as TGTGCCAGCAGTGACACATATAGCGGGAGCTATGAGCAGTTCTTC.

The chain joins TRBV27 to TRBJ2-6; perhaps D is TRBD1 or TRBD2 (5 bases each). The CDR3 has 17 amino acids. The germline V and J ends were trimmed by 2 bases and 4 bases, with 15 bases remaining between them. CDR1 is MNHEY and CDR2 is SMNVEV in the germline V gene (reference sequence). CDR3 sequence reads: CASSLTNLGEGANVLTF. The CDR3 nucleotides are TGTGCCAGCAGTTTAACTAACCTGGGGGAAGGGGCCAACGTCCTGACTTTC.

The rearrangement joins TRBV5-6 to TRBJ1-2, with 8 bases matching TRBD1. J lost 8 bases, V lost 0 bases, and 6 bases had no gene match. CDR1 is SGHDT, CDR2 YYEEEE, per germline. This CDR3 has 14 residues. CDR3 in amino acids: CASSLGQGLVGYTF. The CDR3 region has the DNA TGTGCCAGCAGCTTGGGACAGGGGCTAGTCGGCTACACCTTC.

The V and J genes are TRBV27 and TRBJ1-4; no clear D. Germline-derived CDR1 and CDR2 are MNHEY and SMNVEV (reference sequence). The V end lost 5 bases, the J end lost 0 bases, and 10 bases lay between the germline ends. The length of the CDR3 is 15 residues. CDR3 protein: CASSPFTATNEKLFF. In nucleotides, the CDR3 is TGTGCCAGCAGTCCCTTTACAGCAACTAATGAAAAACTGTTTTTT.

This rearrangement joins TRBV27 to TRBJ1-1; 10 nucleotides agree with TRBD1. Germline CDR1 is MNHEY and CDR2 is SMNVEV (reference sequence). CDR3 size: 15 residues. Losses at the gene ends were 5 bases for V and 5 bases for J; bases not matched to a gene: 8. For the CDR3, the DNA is TGTGCCAGCAGTCCGGGACAGGGGTTAACGACTGAAGCTTTCTTT. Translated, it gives CASSPGQGLTTEAFF.

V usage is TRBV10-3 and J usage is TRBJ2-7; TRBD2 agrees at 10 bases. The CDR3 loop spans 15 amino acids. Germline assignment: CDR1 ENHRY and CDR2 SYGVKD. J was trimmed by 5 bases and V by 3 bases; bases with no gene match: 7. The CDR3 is CAISDSSGSYDEQYF. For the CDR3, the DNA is TGTGCCATCAGTGACTCTAGCGGGAGTTACGACGAGCAGTACTTC.